A selection of T cell receptor beta chains follows, all from one sample in a study of blood T cell repertoires in COVID-19. TCRdb keeps only in-frame clones here, not all; method: immunoSEQ multiplex PCR. Of approximately 130,000 clones in the sample, roughly 86% are singletons; the top ten hold around 13%. The sample was peripheral blood. These receptors were obtained from a human donor in a cohort sampled during active COVID-19. CDR3s include the opening cysteine and the closing phenylalanine or tryptophan. The D gene is left open where the match is weak. Clone size is not always given. Where it is, it says once, few, many or a class for expanded clones.

d_gene	v_gene	j_gene	abundance	CDR3nt	CDR3aa
-	TRBV29-1	TRBJ1-1	-	TGCAGCGTAGACCGACAGGTAAACACTGAAGCTTTCTTT	CSVDRQVNTEAFF
-	TRBV5-4	TRBJ1-6	-	TGTGCCAGCAGCGAGGGGGTAGACAATTCACCCCTCCACTTT	CASSEGVDNSPLHF
-	TRBV19	TRBJ1-4	-	TGTGCCAGTAGCCGGGACTCGAATGAAAAACTGTTTTTT	CASSRDSNEKLFF
TRBD2	TRBV30	TRBJ2-3	-	TGTGCCCCGAGGAGGCGGGGGGGTAGTGAAAGTAGCACAGATACGCAGTATTTT	CAPRRRGGSESSTDTQYF
-	TRBV5-4	TRBJ1-4	-	TGTGCCAGCAGCTCCTCTTTGCGCCCTGAAAAACTGTTTTTT	CASSSSLRPEKLFF
TRBD1	TRBV2	TRBJ2-7	-	TGTGCCAGCATGGGGACAGGGGGCGCCGAGCAGTACTTC	CASMGTGGAEQYF
TRBD2	TRBV10-3	TRBJ2-3	-	TGTGCCATCAGTGAGTCGGGACTAGGAACGGGTCGGGATACGCAGTATTTT	CAISESGLGTGRDTQYF
TRBD2	TRBV7-9	TRBJ2-3	-	TGTGCCGGGGGATTCGGGGGGGCTTCAGATACGCAGTATTTT	CAGGFGGASDTQYF
-	TRBV19	TRBJ1-5	-	TGTGCCAGTAGTGCCCAGGGTAATCAGCCCCAGCATTTT	CASSAQGNQPQHF
TRBD1	TRBV10-3	TRBJ1-5	-	TGTGCCATACAACAGGGGCCAAATCAGCCCCAGCATTTT	CAIQQGPNQPQHF
TRBD1	TRBV6-5	TRBJ2-5	once	TGTGCCAGCAAGGGGGCCTCCAGAGAGACCCAGTACTTC	CASKGASRETQYF
-	TRBV5-1	TRBJ2-5	-	TGCGCCAGCAGCGGAACACAGGCTATCGGGGAGACCCAGTACTTC	CASSGTQAIGETQYF
TRBD2	TRBV2	TRBJ2-7	-	TGTGCCAGCAGTGATATGTCTAGCGGGGCCTTCGAGCAGTACTTC	CASSDMSSGAFEQYF
-	TRBV19	TRBJ1-2	-	TGTGCCAGTAGTATTTGGCCCCCGCGACAAAGTTCTAACTATGGCTACACCTTC	CASSIWPPRQSSNYGYTF
-	TRBV4-1	TRBJ2-7	-	TGCGCCAGCAGCCAAGGTTTACCCGGACAGATCTACGAGCAGTACTTC	CASSQGLPGQIYEQYF
-	TRBV7-7	TRBJ2-2	-	TGTGCCAGCAGCGCCAGGGGTGTGGCCGGGGAGCTGTTTTTT	CASSARGVAGELFF
TRBD2	TRBV15	TRBJ2-7	-	TGTGCCACCAGCATTGGGTCGGGGGGGGCCTACGAGCAGTACTTC	CATSIGSGGAYEQYF
-	TRBV9	TRBJ1-3	-	TGTGCCAGCTCTCAGGGGTCAATCTCTGGAAACACCATATATTTT	CASSQGSISGNTIYF
TRBD2	TRBV7-9	TRBJ2-3	-	TGTGCCAGCAGCTTAGTTCTCTCTAGCGGGGGGACGCAGTATTTT	CASSLVLSSGGTQYF
TRBD1	TRBV19	TRBJ2-1	once	TGTGCCAGTTCCGGGACAGGGGCGCGTAATGAGCAGTTCTTC	CASSGTGARNEQFF
TRBD1	TRBV19	TRBJ1-2	-	TGTGCCAGTAGTAGTCTCCGGGACAGGGGGCGCGGCGACTATGGCTACACCTTC	CASSSLRDRGRGDYGYTF
-	TRBV3-1/TRBV3-2	TRBJ1-2	few	TGTGCCAGCAGCCCCCCACAGGGAAATGGCTACACCTTC	CASSPPQGNGYTF
-	TRBV7-9	TRBJ1-1	-	TGTGCCAGCAGCGAAAACAGTGGCACTGAAGCTTTCTTT	CASSENSGTEAFF
-	TRBV6-5	TRBJ1-6	-	TGTGCCAGCAGCCCCCCTCAGGGTGGTTCACCCCTCCACTTT	CASSPPQGGSPLHF
-	TRBV9	TRBJ1-2	-	TGTGCCAGCAGCCCAGGCTCGATGGGGAGTTCTAACTATGGCTACACCTTC	CASSPGSMGSSNYGYTF
-	TRBV7-6	TRBJ1-6	-	TGTGCCAGCAGCTTAGCGCAGGGTAGAGTTAATTCACCCCTCCACTTT	CASSLAQGRVNSPLHF
-	TRBV27	TRBJ1-6	-	TGTGCCAGCAGTTTTCGCGGGCGCATCTCACCCCTCCACTTT	CASSFRGRISPLHF
-	TRBV5-8	TRBJ1-2	-	TGTGCCAGCAGCCCCCTGGGCGGCTACACCTTC	CASSPLGGYTF
-	TRBV5-1	TRBJ1-6	-	TGCGCCAGCACCCTGGCGCCGGAGAATTCACCCCTCCACTTT	CASTLAPENSPLHF
TRBD1	TRBV10-2	TRBJ1-5	-	TGCGCCAGCGGGACAGCCAGCAATCAGCCCCAGCATTTT	CASGTASNQPQHF
-	TRBV28	TRBJ1-2	-	TGTGCCAGCACCTGGGACACTAACTATGGCTACACCTTC	CASTWDTNYGYTF
-	TRBV2	TRBJ2-2	-	TGTGCCAGCAGTGAACAGGCGAACACCGGGGAGCTGTTTTTT	CASSEQANTGELFF
TRBD2	TRBV6-1	TRBJ2-5	few	TGTGCCAGCAGTGAAGTAGCGGGGGTTCCCGCCCAGTACTTC	CASSEVAGVPAQYF
-	TRBV7-9	TRBJ2-6	few	TGTGCCAGCACCTCCCGGGGCTCTGGGGCCAACGTCCTGACTTTC	CASTSRGSGANVLTF
TRBD1	TRBV5-5	TRBJ2-6	-	TGTGCCAGCAGCTTGTTTCTTGAGACAGGGGGATCCTCTGGGGCCAACGTCCTGACTTTC	CASSLFLETGGSSGANVLTF
TRBD2	TRBV3-1/TRBV3-2	TRBJ2-2	-	TGTGCCAGCAGCCAGACTCTAGCGGGGACAACCGGGGAGCTGTTTTTT	CASSQTLAGTTGELFF
-	TRBV6-2/TRBV6-3	TRBJ1-3	-	TGTGCCAGCAGTTACTCTCAGGGATGGGGAAACACCATATATTTT	CASSYSQGWGNTIYF
TRBD1	TRBV19	TRBJ1-5	few	TGTGCCAGTACCGGACAGGGAAATCAGCCCCAGCATTTT	CASTGQGNQPQHF
-	TRBV3-1/TRBV3-2	TRBJ1-1	-	TGTGCCAGCAGTCCCATTCCAGGACAGCAGCCAAACACTGAAGCTTTCTTT	CASSPIPGQQPNTEAFF
TRBD1	TRBV14	TRBJ2-5	-	TGTGCCAGCAGCGAGGACAGGGTGGAGACCCAGTACTTC	CASSEDRVETQYF
-	TRBV20-1	TRBJ1-6	-	TGCAGTGCTAGTTCGGAGGGTCGGTCCTATAATTCACCCCTCCACTTT	CSASSEGRSYNSPLHF
TRBD2	TRBV7-9	TRBJ2-1	-	TGTGCCAGCAGCTTAGGACTAGCGGGGGGGGATGAGCAGTTCTTC	CASSLGLAGGDEQFF